The clone carrying this TCR beta chain has just a few counts. The antigen is undetermined. Next came a second PCR, run for about 7 to 12 cycles, which used a sample-barcoded 5' primer along with a J-beta primer mix. The template-switch adaptor was a 5' adaptor with 12 random nucleotides. It tagged each cDNA molecule. MiXCR was run by TCRdb on the 5' RACE reads, yielding one entry per CDR3 protein. The sample includes some 750,000 distinct CDR3 sequences, about 24% of them seen just once. The source of the sample is a study of blood T cells in healthy people across ages. After removal of 4 bases from V and 2 bases from J, the junction contained 5 bases not matched to a gene. From germline, CDR1 is SQVTM and CDR2 ANQGSEA. The CDR3 extends over 16 amino acids. General observations from the study: The recorded TCR beta diversity per million T cells decreased in a roughly linear manner with age. The lack of PBMC sorting stopped any conclusive naive versus antigen-experienced comparison.

The clonotype comes from a man between 65 and 85 years old in good health. The gene calls are TRBV29-1 and TRBJ2-3; 14 nucleotides line up with TRBD2. Sequenced material: blood. The CDR3 sequence is CSVVRLAGGDTDTQYF. CDR3 in DNA: TGCAGCGTTGTGAGACTAGCGGGGGGGGACACAGATACGCAGTATTTT.